This TCR beta chain was captured by sequencing in a study of T cell responses to AZD1222 COVID-19 vaccine. This CDR3 has 16 residues. V trimming: 2 bases; J trimming: 9 bases; junction bases outside the gene matches: 12. The germline gives CDR1 MNHEY, CDR2 SVGEGT. Sequenced by immunoSEQ multiplex PCR; TCRdb stores in-frame clones only, minus some. Among 120,000 or so clones, 80% to 90% were seen once, and the ten largest hold roughly 1.6%. The rearrangement links TRBV6-2 or TRBV6-3 to TRBJ2-1, with 8 bases fitting TRBD2. Material: peripheral blood, obtained on day 0 of AZD1222 vaccination. This clonotype was obtained from an adult in good health. The DNA of the CDR3 is TGTGCCAGCAGTTACGGCCCGGGACTAGTAACGGGTGAGCAGTTCTTC. Its translation is CASSYGPGLVTGEQFF.